This record concerns one T cell receptor beta chain sequence. Its target is unknown. TCRdb fed the RT-PCR reads into MiXCR, producing one record per CDR3 protein. The sample has more than 450,000 distinct CDR3 sequences, 11% seen once; the top ten hold 8% to 13%. The data belong to a study of response to subunit inactivated influenza vaccine. The study, taken as a whole, reports: The study's authors posited that every seasonal influenza vaccination enlists few new T cells.

Another study also made use of these data, one on T cells expressing NK-cell markers. That source reports: Generation of TCR beta cDNA was performed by 5'RACE template switching incorporating UMIs. All TCR beta repertoires analysed originated from sorted CD3+CD56+NKG2C+, CD3+CD56+NKG2C- and CD3+CD56-NKG2C+ T cells. NKG2C+ dominant clonotypes from 5 to 7 donors made up about 1.0-7.0% of CD8+ T cells. The CD3+CD56-NKG2C+ fraction of four donors was likewise dominated by these clonotypes.

The specimen was PBMCs from blood, collected on the day of vaccination. This sequence originates from a man aged 45 to 65 who received an inactivated influenza vaccine.

CDR3 sequence: CASRLLAGSDEQFF. Here the CDR3 DNA reads TGTGCCAGCAGACTACTAGCGGGAAGCGATGAGCAGTTCTTC. The chain has TRBV6-2 or TRBV6-3 and TRBJ2-1; 10 bases line up with TRBD2. The germline gives CDR1 MNHEY, CDR2 SVGEGT. After removal of 6 bases from V and 8 bases from J, the junction contained 7 bases not matched to a gene. The CDR3 is 14 residues long.